Following are 7 T cell receptor beta chains from one sample sequenced in a study of CD8 T cells in Susac syndrome (dated by TCRdb to between 2018 and 2021). Libraries came from the immunoSEQ multiplex PCR assay. RNA was extracted using the RNeasy kit, and roughly 0.45 to 1 microgram was reverse transcribed with random hexamers. TCRdb's own reprocessing of the public reads used fastp at Q25 and MiXCR and kept productive beta chains. Rows matching on CDR3 protein sequence are summarized as one entry with the most common DNA and genes. This sample gives about 80,000 distinct CDR3 sequences in total; more than 85% of them show up just once. Less than 0.6% of the sample rests with the top ten. The specimen sequenced was CD8+ T cells from PBMCs. The receptor set was obtained from a human donor with multiple sclerosis.

This chain links TRBV30 with TRBJ2-7, with 8 positions matching TRBD2. Germline V CDR1 and CDR2: GTSNPN, SVGIG (reference sequence). The CDR3 is 15 amino acids. V was clipped by 5 bases and J by 0 bases; unmatched bases: 9. The CDR3 DNA sequence: TGTGCCTGGCACAAGGTAGGACTAGCCTCCTACGAGCAGTACTTC. It yields the protein CAWHKVGLASYEQYF.

The gene calls are TRBV10-3 and TRBJ2-7; 9 bases line up with TRBD2. The CDR3 spans 13 residues. Trimming cost V 10 bases and J 7 bases; bases outside gene matches: 11. Germline V CDR1 and CDR2: ENHRY, SYGVKD. Here the CDR3 reads CATQGLAGNEQYF. The CDR3 coding sequence is TGTGCCACCCAGGGGCTAGCGGGGAATGAGCAGTACTTC.

The count of this clonotype is one. This chain uses TRBV19 with TRBJ1-6; D might be TRBD1 (6 bases). The CDR3 is made up of 15 amino acids. V lost 5 bases to trimming and J lost 5 bases, with 13 bases between them. Germline V gene data show CDR1 as LNHDA and CDR2 as SQIVND (reference sequence). The DNA of the CDR3 is TGTGCCAGTAGTTTCCAGGGGCCCCATAATTCACCCCTCCACTTT. It translates to CASSFQGPHNSPLHF.

The gene calls are TRBV24-1 and TRBJ2-1, with D uncertain. CDR3 size: 11 residues. V lost 9 bases to trimming and J lost 6 bases, with 8 bases between them. Germline V CDR1 and CDR2: KGHDR, SFDVKD. CDR3 loop: CATQLGNEQFF. Here the CDR3 DNA reads TGTGCCACCCAGTTGGGCAATGAGCAGTTCTTC.

The chain employs TRBV7-6 and TRBJ1-5; D unresolved. CDR3 length equals 14 residues. Deletions cut 1 base from V and 3 bases from J, with 7 bases between. CDR1 and CDR2 from the germline V gene are SGHVS and FNYEAQ. The CDR3 DNA follows: TGTGCCAGCAGCTTAGAGCAGACCAATCAGCCCCAGCATTTT. This translates into CASSLEQTNQPQHF. Full variable domain (rest looked up from reference TRBV7-6 and TRBJ1-5): GAGVSQSPRYKVTKRGQDVALRCDPISGHVSLYWYRQALGQGPEFLTYFNYEAQQDKSGLPNDRFSAERPEGSISTLTIQRTEQRDSAMYRCASSLEQTNQPQHFGDGTRLSIL.

This chain links TRBV14 with TRBJ1-3; D call uncertain. CDR1 and CDR2 from the germline V gene are SGHDN and FVKESK. The CDR3 contains 14 residues. Trimming cost V 3 bases and J 0 bases, with 6 bases left between them. The CDR3 nucleotides read TGTGCCAGCAGCCACCTAGGCTCTGGAAACACCATATATTTT. It yields the protein CASSHLGSGNTIYF. The full variable domain, in which reference TRBV14 and TRBJ1-3 provide the parts outside the CDR3, is EAGVTQFPSHSVIEKGQTVTLRCDPISGHDNLYWYRRVMGKEIKFLLHFVKESKQDESGMPNNRFLAERTGGTYSTLKVQPAELEDSGVYFCASSHLGSGNTIYFGEGSWLTVV.

The rearrangement links TRBV27 to TRBJ2-7; D is unresolved. CDR3 length: 13 residues. Germline CDR1 MNHEY, CDR2 SMNVEV (reference sequence). V was pared by 6 bases and J by 3 bases, with 12 bases between. As DNA, the CDR3 is TGTGCCAGCAGGGACGGCCCGGGCTACGAGCAGTACTTC. It codes for CASRDGPGYEQYF.